The present TCR beta chain was sequenced within a study of T cells in women clearing cervical HPV infection. Study as a whole: Blood came at first lesion visit for cases, post-clearance for controls.

TCRdb's table, derived via immunoSEQ multiplex PCR, lists solely in-frame clones and lacks some. The listing records 30,000 to 45,000 clones. Sequencing was carried out using blood buffy coat. This TCR came from a woman between 18 and 69 years old with a cervical HPV16 infection that either progressed to CIN3+ or cleared (not recorded which).

CDR3 sequence reads: CAWRAGGQETQYF. Incomplete CDR3 DNA: TGTGCCTGGAGGGCGGGGGGACAAGAGACG. This chain joins TRBV30 and TRBJ2-3; 8 bases fit TRBD2. The read ends 3 residues shy of where the CDR3 ends; the end is completed using the germline J gene. Germline V lookup: CDR1 GTSNPN, CDR2 SVGIG (reference sequence). The CDR3 length is 13 residues.